What follows are 10 T cell receptor beta chains derived from one specimen sequenced in a study of blood T cell repertoires in COVID-19. Data came from immunoSEQ multiplex PCR; TCRdb stores just in-frame clones and leaves some out. The data contain some 46,000 clones, approximately 70% of them seen just once; the ten biggest clones take up roughly two thirds. The sample was peripheral blood. Receptors were obtained from a man older than 75 with acute or convalescent COVID-19.

The V and J genes are TRBV5-1 and TRBJ2-1; possible D gene TRBD2, 6 bases. CDR1 SGHRS and CDR2 YFSETQ come from the germline V gene. Trimming removed 4 bases at V and 9 bases at J, with 14 bases between. CDR3 length: 13 residues. CDR3 in amino acids: CASSLVAEGEQFF. CDR3 bases: TGCGCCAGCAGCCTAGTAGCGGAGGGTGAGCAGTTCTTC. The full variable domain, completed using reference TRBV5-1 and TRBJ2-1, is KAGVTQTPRYLIKTRGQQVTLSCSPISGHRSVSWYQQTPGQGLQFLFEYFSETQRNKGNFPGRFSGRQFSNSRSEMNVSTLELGDSALYLCASSLVAEGEQFFGPGTRLTVL.

The chain couples TRBV5-1 to TRBJ2-1, with a tentative D call TRBD1 (6 bases). Germline lookup yields CDR1 SGHRS and CDR2 YFSETQ. The CDR3 contains 12 residues. Between the trimmed V and J ends, which lost 0 bases and 13 bases, there was a span of 11 bases. This CDR3 reads CASSLGWGPQFF. CDR3 DNA sequence: TGCGCCAGCAGCTTGGGATGGGGGCCTCAGTTCTTC.

V gene TRBV9 combines with J gene TRBJ2-2, with TRBD1 identical over 7 bases. Germline V lookup: CDR1 SGDLS, CDR2 YYNGEE. This CDR3 region has 15 residues. V lost 9 bases, J lost 1 base, and 9 bases stayed unmatched. The CDR3 DNA reads TGTGCCACCTCTTCGGGACAGTGGAACACCGGGGAGCTGTTTTTT. Translated, it gives CATSSGQWNTGELFF.

This clone was seen only once. The chain has TRBV5-1 and TRBJ2-1; the D is unclear. Germline V gives CDR1 SGHRS, CDR2 YFSETQ. V dropped 7 bases and J dropped 5 bases, with 13 bases sitting between them. This CDR3 is 13 amino acids long. The CDR3 loop reads CASANLLDNEQFF. The DNA of the CDR3 is TGCGCCAGCGCGAACTTGCTTGACAATGAGCAGTTCTTC.

V usage is TRBV3-1 (or the pseudogene TRBV3-2) and J usage is TRBJ1-1, with D perhaps TRBD1 (6 bases). The V gene's germline CDR1 is LGHDT and CDR2 YNNKEL (reference sequence). V was clipped by 4 bases and J by 8 bases, with 8 bases between them. There are 11 residues in the CDR3. In DNA form, the CDR3 reads TGTGCCAGCAGCCTTGGGACAGAAGCTTTCTTT. This sequence encodes CASSLGTEAFF.

This clone was picked up a small number of times. The chain joins TRBV4-1 to TRBJ1-4; 10 nucleotides agree with TRBD1. The CDR3 runs 16 residues. V lost 1 base and J lost 7; bases outside the gene matches: 6. Germline V gene sequence: CDR1 MGHRA, CDR2 YSYEKL. The CDR3 coding sequence is TGCGCCAGCAGCCAAGCTCCGACAGGGGGCGGTGAAAAACTGTTTTTT. As protein: CASSQAPTGGGEKLFF.

This chain joins TRBV6-1 and TRBJ1-2; the D gene is possibly TRBD1 (5 bases). V was cut by 3 bases and J by 8 bases, with 19 bases left in between. In germline, CDR1 is MNHNS, CDR2 SASEGT. The length of the CDR3 is 15 residues. The CDR3 nucleotides read TGTGCCAGCAGTGAGGGGCAGTTCGATCGGCGGGGCTACACCTTC. It encodes CASSEGQFDRRGYTF.

The chain employs TRBV7-2 and TRBJ2-2; 13 nucleotides agree with TRBD2. This CDR3 is 18 amino acids long. With V trimmed by 4 bases and J by 6 bases, 11 bases remained unmatched. The V gene's germline CDR1 is SGHTA and CDR2 FQGNSA. CDR3 sequence (DNA): TGTGCCAGCAGCTCCCGGAGGACTAGCGGGAGAATGGCCGGGGAGCTGTTTTTT. It specifies CASSSRRTSGRMAGELFF.

The rearrangement links TRBV4-1 to TRBJ2-2; D not resolved. CDR1 MGHRA and CDR2 YSYEKL come from the germline V gene. With 2 bases removed from V and 6 bases from J, the gap between germline ends came to 13 bases. This CDR3 has 15 amino acids. CDR3 loop: CASSQSFVSAGELFF. CDR3 nucleotides: TGCGCCAGCAGCCAATCTTTTGTAAGCGCCGGGGAGCTGTTTTTT.

The chain carries TRBV6-2 or TRBV6-3 and TRBJ1-5; the match to TRBD1 covers 9 bases. Germline CDR1 reads MNHEY; CDR2 reads SVGEGT. The CDR3 sequence is 16 residues long. J lost 4 bases, V lost 0 bases, and 4 bases had no gene match. CDR3 sequence reads: CASSYSPGQGNQPQHF. The CDR3 bases are TGTGCCAGCAGTTACTCCCCGGGACAGGGAAATCAGCCCCAGCATTTT.